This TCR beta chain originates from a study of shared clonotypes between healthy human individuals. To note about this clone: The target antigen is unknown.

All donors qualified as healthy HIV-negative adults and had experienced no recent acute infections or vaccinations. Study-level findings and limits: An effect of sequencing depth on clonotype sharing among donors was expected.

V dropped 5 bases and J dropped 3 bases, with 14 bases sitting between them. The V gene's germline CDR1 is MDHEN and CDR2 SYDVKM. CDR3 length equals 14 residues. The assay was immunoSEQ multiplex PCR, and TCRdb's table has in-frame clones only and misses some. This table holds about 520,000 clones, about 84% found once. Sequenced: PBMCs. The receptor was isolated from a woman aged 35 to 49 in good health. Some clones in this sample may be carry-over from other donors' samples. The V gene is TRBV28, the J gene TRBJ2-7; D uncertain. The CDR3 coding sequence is TGTGCCAGCAGTGGGGATCTCCCCCACTACGAGCAGTACTTC. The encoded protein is CASSGDLPHYEQYF.